This TCR beta chain stems from a study of control samples from healthy donors and cancer patients. Here immunoSEQ multiplex PCR was the method, and the copy in TCRdb shows in-frame clones only, minus some. The data hold 70,000 to 100,000 clones, with approximately 90% observed a single time. The clonotype originates from a woman aged 55-69 years with head and neck cancer. Sequenced input: PBMCs.

CDR3 sequence: CASSPSDRVNYEQYF. The DNA for the CDR3 is TGTGCCAGCTCACCTTCGGACAGGGTGAACTACGAGCAGTACTTC. The rearrangement links TRBV18 to TRBJ2-7; 8 bases align to TRBD1. Germline V gives CDR1 KGHSH, CDR2 LQKENI. CDR3 size: 15 residues. With V trimmed by 3 bases and J by 3 bases, 7 bases remained unmatched.